Following are 24 T cell receptor beta chains from one sample sequenced in a study of blood T cell repertoires in COVID-19. Clones were read by immunoSEQ multiplex PCR, and TCRdb kept only the in-frame ones, dropping some. Here the sample spans around 76,000 clones, roughly 76% being singletons. The sequenced sample was peripheral blood. The receptor set was obtained from a woman older than 75 with active or convalescent COVID-19.

The chain joins TRBV28 to TRBJ1-5; D unresolved. Germline V lookup: CDR1 MDHEN, CDR2 SYDVKM. The CDR3 spans 14 residues. Trimming left V 3 bases short and J 3 bases short, with 9 bases between. The CDR3 region has the DNA TGTGCCAGCAGTTTCCTTCAGGTCAATCAGCCCCAGCATTTT. This encodes CASSFLQVNQPQHF.

The chain combines TRBV15 with TRBJ2-3; 8 nucleotides agree with TRBD1. The length of the CDR3 is 17 residues. Trimming removed 1 base from V and 0 bases from J; junction bases left unmatched: 6. From germline, CDR1 is LNHNV and CDR2 YYDKDF (reference sequence). CDR3 protein: CATSRGSGGPSTDTQYF. The CDR3 nucleotides read TGTGCCACCAGCAGAGGGTCAGGGGGCCCTAGCACAGATACGCAGTATTTT. The full variable domain, rest sourced from reference TRBV15 and TRBJ2-3, is DAMVIQNPRYQVTQFGKPVTLSCSQTLNHNVMYWYQQKSSQAPKLLFHYYDKDFNNEADTPDNFQSRRPNTSFCFLDIRSPGLGDTAMYLCATSRGSGGPSTDTQYFGPGTRLTVL.

In its sample, this clone was seen once. The chain carries TRBV4-2 and TRBJ2-5, with TRBD2 as a possible D gene (6 bases). Germline loops: CDR1 LGHNA, CDR2 YNFKEQ. V was trimmed by 1 base and J by 5 bases, leaving 11 bases between them. The CDR3 runs to 14 residues. The CDR3 DNA follows: TGTGCCAGCAGCCAAGGGGGGGTAGGGGAGACCCAGTACTTC. It is translated as CASSQGGVGETQYF.

The chain recombines TRBV6-2 or TRBV6-3 with TRBJ1-2; D is undetermined. The CDR3 has 14 amino acids. Trimming took 0 bases from V and 2 from J, leaving 7 bases between them. The germline V gene encodes CDR1 MNHEY and CDR2 SVGEGT. The CDR3 loop is CASSYSTENYGYTF. CDR3 DNA: TGTGCCAGCAGTTACTCGACTGAAAACTATGGCTACACCTTC.

The chain carries TRBV6-5 and TRBJ1-3; no firm D call. The ends were cut back, 7 bases at V and 0 bases at J, with 7 bases in the middle. The CDR3 extends over 13 amino acids. Germline V lookup: CDR1 MNHEY, CDR2 SVGAGI. The CDR3 spells CASITGSGNTIYF. The DNA for the CDR3 is TGTGCCAGCATCACGGGCTCTGGAAACACCATATATTTT.

V usage is TRBV6-7 and J usage is TRBJ2-7, with D tentatively TRBD1 (5 bases). TRBV6-7 is assigned to the ORF class and has an uncertain function. This CDR3 comprises 16 residues. Trimming left V 0 bases short and J 5 bases short, with 17 bases between. The CDR3 nucleotides read TGTGCCAGCAGTTACTCGAACGACAGTTACGTCCACGAGCAGTACTTC. Amino acids: CASSYSNDSYVHEQYF.

The V gene is TRBV11-2, the J gene TRBJ2-7; maybe TRBD1 (6 bases). Germline V gives CDR1 SGHAT, CDR2 FQNNGV. The V gene lost 5 bases and the J gene lost 7 bases, with 27 bases spanning the gap. CDR3 size: 17 residues. This chain's CDR3 is CASSRLGTGTTLGEQYF. DNA of the CDR3: TGTGCCAGCAGCCGCTTAGGAACCGGGACAACCCTCGGGGAGCAGTACTTC.

This clone was counted only a few times. V is TRBV6-6 and J is TRBJ1-5, with 9 positions matching TRBD1. The germline gives CDR1 MNHNY, CDR2 SVGAGI (reference sequence). V was pared by 6 bases and J by 4 bases, with 7 bases of the junction left unmatched. This CDR3 is 15 amino acids long. Written as DNA, the CDR3 is TGTGCCAGCAGACTTACGGACAGGGGAAATCAGCCCCAGCATTTT. This translates into CASRLTDRGNQPQHF.

V is TRBV7-3 and J is TRBJ1-1; D not certain. CDR1 and CDR2 (germline): SGHTA, FQGTGA. The germline V and J ends were trimmed by 5 bases and 4 bases, with 14 bases remaining between them. This CDR3 spans 14 amino acids. In nucleotides, the CDR3 is TGTGCCAGCAGCCCCACTAGTAGTCTCACTGAAGCTTTCTTT. Protein sequence: CASSPTSSLTEAFF.

The chain has TRBV19 and TRBJ2-7, with TRBD1 matching 7 bases. CDR1 and CDR2 (germline): LNHDA, SQIVND (reference sequence). This CDR3 has 13 residues. V was pared by 9 bases and J by 3 bases, with 8 bases of the junction left unmatched. CDR3 loop: CASANRGLYEQYF. The CDR3 coding sequence is TGTGCCAGCGCGAACAGGGGCCTCTACGAGCAGTACTTC.

This chain connects TRBV11-2 to TRBJ1-1, with TRBD1 as a possible D gene (6 bases). Per the germline V gene, CDR1 is SGHAT and CDR2 is FQNNGV. The CDR3 runs 14 residues. Trimming pared 4 bases from V and 4 bases from J, leaving 13 bases between. CDR3 nucleotide sequence: TGTGCCAGCAGCTCGTTCACAGGGATCACTGAAGCTTTCTTT. Residues: CASSSFTGITEAFF.

This sequence joins TRBV4-1 and TRBJ2-1; tentatively, D is TRBD2 (5 bases). CDR1 and CDR2 (germline): MGHRA, YSYEKL. The CDR3 contains 13 residues. V lost 0 bases, J lost 9 bases, and 9 bases lay in between. CDR3 bases: TGCGCCAGCAGCCAAGACCCCCGGGGTGAGCAGTTCTTC. This encodes CASSQDPRGEQFF.

This chain links TRBV6-2 or TRBV6-3 with TRBJ2-3; 11 bases are a match to TRBD2. The V gene's germline CDR1 is MNHEY and CDR2 SVGEGT. V lost 3 bases, J lost 4 bases, and 9 bases stayed unmatched. This CDR3 is 17 amino acids long. The CDR3 loop is CASSYNLAGGDADTQYF. The CDR3 nucleotides are TGTGCCAGCAGTTATAACCTAGCGGGGGGAGACGCAGATACGCAGTATTTT.

The chain combines TRBV3-1 (or the pseudogene TRBV3-2) with TRBJ2-1, with D perhaps TRBD1 (6 bases). The CDR3 length is 16 residues. The germline gives CDR1 LGHDT, CDR2 YNNKEL (reference sequence). V lost 0 bases and J 10 bases, leaving 19 bases between the germline ends. The CDR3 loop is CASSQDMAGALGEQFF. The CDR3 DNA follows: TGTGCCAGCAGCCAAGATATGGCAGGGGCCCTGGGGGAGCAGTTCTTC.

This sequence joins TRBV6-5 and TRBJ2-2; D ambiguous. Trimming left V 0 bases short and J 6 bases short, with 14 bases between. The CDR3 covers 16 residues. Germline CDR1 is MNHEY and CDR2 is SVGAGI. The CDR3 here is CASSYSRVMWSGELFF. CDR3 coding DNA: TGTGCCAGCAGTTACTCGAGAGTGATGTGGTCCGGGGAGCTGTTTTTT.

V usage is TRBV6-5 and J usage is TRBJ2-1; the D is unclear. Per germline, CDR1 MNHEY and CDR2 SVGAGI. With 6 bases removed from V and 5 bases from J, the gap between germline ends came to 8 bases. The CDR3 runs 12 residues. The CDR3: CASRAENNEQFF. In DNA, the CDR3 is TGTGCCAGCAGGGCGGAAAACAATGAGCAGTTCTTC.

The chain has TRBV11-2 and TRBJ1-3, with D possibly being TRBD1 (5 bases). Trimming stripped 4 bases from V and 0 bases from J, with 13 bases between. The CDR3 is made up of 16 amino acids. Germline CDR1 is SGHAT and CDR2 is FQNNGV. The CDR3 region is CASSSPTGGSGNTIYF. Here the CDR3 DNA reads TGTGCCAGCAGCTCCCCGACCGGGGGCTCTGGAAACACCATATATTTT.

The rearrangement uses TRBV27 and TRBJ1-1; 8 bases agree with TRBD1. The V gene's germline CDR1 is MNHEY and CDR2 SMNVEV (reference sequence). Trimming at V came to 6 bases and at J to 0 bases, leaving 3 bases not matched to a gene. This CDR3 comprises 14 residues. In DNA form, the CDR3 reads TGTGCCAGCAGCTCGACAGGGGTGAACACTGAAGCTTTCTTT. It codes for CASSSTGVNTEAFF.

The chain carries TRBV6-5 and TRBJ2-3; 7 bases fit TRBD1. J lost 2 bases, V lost 4 bases, and 3 bases had no gene match. The CDR3 has 14 residues. CDR1 MNHEY and CDR2 SVGAGI come from the germline V gene. CDR3 sequence reads: CASSSGQHTDTQYF. CDR3 nucleotides: TGTGCCAGCAGTTCGGGACAGCACACAGATACGCAGTATTTT.

The chain joins TRBV6-1 to TRBJ2-5, with 8 nucleotides matching TRBD2. Trimming removed 1 base from V and 5 bases from J; junction bases left unmatched: 0. CDR1 and CDR2 (germline): MNHNS, SASEGT. This CDR3 has 13 amino acids. The chain's CDR3 is CASSEGTSETQYF. Here the CDR3 DNA reads TGTGCCAGCAGTGAAGGGACTAGCGAGACCCAGTACTTC.

The chain recombines TRBV10-3 with TRBJ1-1, with 7 positions matching TRBD1. Germline values: CDR1 ENHRY, CDR2 SYGVKD. This CDR3 is built from 13 residues. Germline trimming cut 10 bases from V and 1 base from J; bases unmatched to any gene: 6. The CDR3 reads CATSTGQNTEAFF. In nucleotides, the CDR3 is TGTGCCACCTCGACAGGGCAGAACACTGAAGCTTTCTTT.

The chain recombines TRBV2 with TRBJ1-2; 7 bases are shared with TRBD1. The J segment lost 11 bases and the V segment lost 1 base, leaving 7 bases of the junction unmatched. CDR1 SNHLY and CDR2 FYNNEI come from the germline V gene. The CDR3 spans 13 residues. CDR3 in DNA: TGTGCCAGCAGTGAAGAAGGGGGCATCGGGTACACCTTC. As protein: CASSEEGGIGYTF.

The V call is TRBV9, the J call TRBJ1-2, with 8 bases matching TRBD1. Looked up from germline, CDR1 is SGDLS and CDR2 is YYNGEE. The CDR3 totals 16 residues. V lost 0 bases, J lost 4 bases, and 8 bases stayed unmatched. CDR3 sequence reads: CASSVDSGGRGYGYTF. As DNA, the CDR3 is TGTGCCAGCAGCGTAGATTCAGGGGGCAGGGGCTATGGCTACACCTTC.

The chain is built from TRBV27 and TRBJ2-6, with TRBD2 matching over 7 bases. The germline V gene encodes CDR1 MNHEY and CDR2 SMNVEV (reference sequence). This CDR3 spans 18 amino acids. The V segment lost 6 bases and the J segment 0 bases; nucleotides outside the gene matches: 11. CDR3 in DNA: TGTGCCAGCAGGGCACGACGGGGGGTTAGCTCTGGGGCCAACGTCCTGACTTTC. As protein: CASRARRGVSSGANVLTF.